Following are 22 T cell receptor beta chains from one sample sequenced in a study of blood T cell repertoires in COVID-19 (dated by TCRdb to about 2020). The library relied on the immunoSEQ multiplex PCR assay. TCRdb took over this immuneACCESS table, retaining in-frame rearrangements with V and J assigned. Such tables are incomplete; in checked studies, under half of the missing clones stem from an unresolved V gene, and the remainder is unexplained. The sample data list under 150,000 clones, and more than 75% of these were observed just once. The top ten constitute approximately 8.1% of the sample. The sample was peripheral blood. These TCRs come from a man aged 50 to 59 with acute or convalescent COVID-19.

This sequence joins TRBV5-1 and TRBJ2-5; 7 nucleotides line up with TRBD2. Trimming at V came to 0 bases and at J to 4 bases, leaving 3 bases not matched to a gene. Germline V gives CDR1 SGHRS, CDR2 YFSETQ. This CDR3 spans 14 amino acids. The DNA of the CDR3 is TGCGCCAGCAGCTTGGGTAGGGAGGGAGAGACCCAGTACTTC. This codes for CASSLGREGETQYF. The whole variable domain, remainder taken from reference TRBV5-1 and TRBJ2-5, is KAGVTQTPRYLIKTRGQQVTLSCSPISGHRSVSWYQQTPGQGLQFLFEYFSETQRNKGNFPGRFSGRQFSNSRSEMNVSTLELGDSALYLCASSLGREGETQYFGPGTRLLVL.

The J gene is TRBJ2-3, the V gene TRBV5-4; TRBD2 agrees at 10 bases. This CDR3 contains 15 residues. Germline values: CDR1 SGHNT, CDR2 YYREEE (reference sequence). Germline trimming cut 2 bases from V and 4 bases from J; bases unmatched to any gene: 4. Here the CDR3 reads CASSLAGGPADTQYF. The CDR3 DNA follows: TGTGCCAGCAGCTTAGCGGGGGGGCCGGCAGATACGCAGTATTTT.

The gene calls are TRBV5-1 and TRBJ1-1; tentative D call: TRBD1 (5 bases). CDR3 length: 15 amino acids. CDR1 is SGHRS, CDR2 YFSETQ, per germline. V lost 6 bases to trimming and J lost 5 bases, with 20 bases between them. CDR3 region: CASTPGVREGTEAFF. CDR3 nucleotide sequence: TGCGCCAGCACCCCGGGGGTCAGGGAGGGTACTGAAGCTTTCTTT.

This clone was seen only a few times. The gene calls are TRBV24-1 and TRBJ2-2, with D possibly matching TRBD2 (6 bases). Trimming shortened V by 5 bases and J by 3 bases, and 24 bases separated the two germline ends. Per the germline V gene, CDR1 is KGHDR and CDR2 is SFDVKD. The CDR3 loop spans 19 amino acids. The CDR3 bases are TGTGCCACCAGTGTGGGCCCTTTTAGCGGAGGAGGGTACACCGGGGAGCTGTTTTTT. It encodes CATSVGPFSGGGYTGELFF.

The chain uses TRBV7-2 and TRBJ1-1; D is possibly TRBD1 (5 bases). The CDR3 covers 17 residues. Germline V lookup: CDR1 SGHTA, CDR2 FQGNSA. V lost 2 bases and J 1 base, leaving 17 bases between the germline ends. DNA of the CDR3: TGTGCCAGCAGCTTACGGGGGGACTCCATTGGGAACACTGAAGCTTTCTTT. Protein sequence: CASSLRGDSIGNTEAFF.

The chain joins TRBV19 to TRBJ2-2; weak D call: TRBD2 (6 bases). V was shortened by 4 bases and J by 6 bases, with 12 bases between the two germline ends. Germline CDR1 reads LNHDA; CDR2 reads SQIVND (reference sequence). The length of the CDR3 is 14 residues. This CDR3 is CASSRGLGAGELFF. The CDR3 DNA is TGTGCCAGTAGTAGGGGACTGGGGGCCGGGGAGCTGTTTTTT.

V gene TRBV24-1 combines with J gene TRBJ2-2; D may be TRBD2 (6 bases). Trimming shortened V by 1 base and J by 3 bases, and 17 bases separated the two germline ends. This CDR3 contains 18 residues. Germline CDR1 reads KGHDR; CDR2 reads SFDVKD. CDR3 coding DNA: TGTGCCACCAGTGATTTTGTGCGGGACCCCTACTACACCGGGGAGCTGTTTTTT. Translating gives CATSDFVRDPYYTGELFF.

This clone is a singleton in its sample. This rearrangement joins TRBV9 to TRBJ1-1, with D unclear. CDR1 and CDR2 from the germline V gene are SGDLS and YYNGEE. V gave up 0 bases and J gave up 0 bases, with 9 bases separating them. The CDR3 runs 15 residues. In nucleotides, the CDR3 is TGTGCCAGCAGCGTAGACCCAGACTTGAACACTGAAGCTTTCTTT. Its protein is CASSVDPDLNTEAFF.

The chain carries TRBV30 and TRBJ1-4, with D possibly matching TRBD1 (6 bases). The CDR3 contains 15 residues. Germline V CDR1 and CDR2: GTSNPN, SVGIG (reference sequence). V lost 5 bases and J 8 bases, leaving 21 bases between the germline ends. CDR3 protein: CAWVRGGLKGEKLFF. In DNA, the CDR3 is TGTGCCTGGGTTCGTGGGGGCCTTAAGGGAGAAAAACTGTTTTTT.

The rearrangement links TRBV6-4 to TRBJ2-7, with 8 bases lining up with TRBD1. J gave up 6 bases and V 4 bases, and 5 bases lay outside the gene matches. This CDR3 has 13 residues. Per germline, CDR1 MRHNA and CDR2 SNTAGT. In DNA form, the CDR3 reads TGTGCCAGCAGTGCGGACAGGGCCAGCGAGCAGTACTTC. It codes for CASSADRASEQYF.

The chain joins TRBV6-6 to TRBJ2-7; a possible D gene is TRBD2 (6 bases). The V gene lost 2 bases and the J gene lost 2 bases, with 16 bases spanning the gap. This CDR3 has 16 amino acids. Germline V lookup: CDR1 MNHNY, CDR2 SVGAGI (reference sequence). This CDR3 reads CASSYVGGVKTYEQYF. For the CDR3, the DNA is TGTGCCAGCAGTTACGTTGGAGGGGTGAAGACCTACGAGCAGTACTTC.

The rearrangement joins TRBV27 to TRBJ1-2; no definite D call. Germline V gene lookup returns CDR1 MNHEY and CDR2 SMNVEV (reference sequence). The CDR3 spans 11 residues. The V gene lost 7 bases and the J gene lost 8 bases, with 11 bases spanning the gap. CDR3: CASTSGRGYTF. CDR3 in DNA: TGTGCCAGCACCTCCGGTAGAGGCTACACCTTC.

The chain combines TRBV7-2 with TRBJ1-3; 10 bases match TRBD1. J was trimmed by 8 bases and V by 5 bases; bases with no gene match: 6. The germline V gene encodes CDR1 SGHTA and CDR2 FQGNSA. The CDR3 totals 14 residues. In DNA form, the CDR3 reads TGTGCCAGCAGCCACGGGACAGGGGCATACACCATATATTTT. Amino acid sequence: CASSHGTGAYTIYF.

The V and J genes are TRBV6-4 and TRBJ1-2; the D gene is possibly TRBD1 (5 bases). The length of the CDR3 is 14 residues. Germline CDR1 MRHNA, CDR2 SNTAGT. The germline V and J ends were trimmed by 3 bases and 4 bases, with 12 bases remaining between them. CDR3 sequence (DNA): TGTGCCAGCAGTGATGGGGGGACGGGCTATGGCTACACCTTC. Translation: CASSDGGTGYGYTF.

The rearrangement links TRBV30 to TRBJ2-5; perhaps TRBD1 as D (5 bases). V lost 3 bases to trimming and J lost 4 bases, with 18 bases between them. In germline, CDR1 is GTSNPN, CDR2 SVGIG (reference sequence). This CDR3 has 15 amino acids. The DNA for the CDR3 is TGTGCCTGGAGGGGTCAGGGAAGTGGAAGAGAGACCCAGTACTTC. It specifies CAWRGQGSGRETQYF.

The V and J genes are TRBV25-1 and TRBJ1-3; 8 positions match TRBD1. This CDR3 contains 15 residues. Germline CDR1 MGHDK, CDR2 SYGVNS. Losses at the gene ends were 6 bases for V and 2 bases for J; bases not matched to a gene: 6. The CDR3 sequence is CASSVGQGPGNTIYF. In DNA, the CDR3 is TGTGCCAGCAGCGTAGGACAGGGACCTGGAAACACCATATATTTT.

The V call is TRBV6-4, the J call TRBJ2-1; 7 nucleotides line up with TRBD2. The CDR3 runs 15 residues. Germline V gene data show CDR1 as MRHNA and CDR2 as SNTAGT. V shed 4 bases, J shed 1 base, and the junction held 4 bases outside the gene matches. This CDR3 reads CASSALADSYNEQFF. CDR3 DNA sequence: TGTGCCAGCAGTGCCCTAGCGGATTCCTACAATGAGCAGTTCTTC.

This chain joins TRBV19 and TRBJ2-7; 7 positions match TRBD2. V lost 6 bases, J lost 0 bases, and 2 bases stayed unmatched. Germline assignment: CDR1 LNHDA and CDR2 SQIVND (reference sequence). This CDR3 spans 13 amino acids. CDR3 sequence: CASRGGSSYEQYF. CDR3 coding DNA: TGTGCCAGTAGAGGCGGGAGCTCCTACGAGCAGTACTTC.

V gene TRBV11-3 combines with J gene TRBJ2-1, with D perhaps matching TRBD2 (6 bases). With 7 bases removed from V and 6 bases from J, the gap between germline ends came to 16 bases. Germline loops: CDR1 SGHNT, CDR2 YENEEA. The CDR3 is made up of 14 amino acids. The CDR3 DNA follows: TGTGCCAGCACCGTAGCTATAGCGGCCAATGAGCAGTTCTTC. Protein product: CASTVAIAANEQFF.

The chain carries TRBV4-3 and TRBJ2-5; a possible D gene is TRBD2 (6 bases). V lost 4 bases, J lost 0 bases, and 15 bases lay in between. In germline, CDR1 is LGHNA, CDR2 YSLEER. This CDR3 is built from 16 residues. CDR3 in DNA: TGCGCCAGCAGCCGCACCGGGTGGGACTACCAAGAGACCCAGTACTTC. It specifies CASSRTGWDYQETQYF.

This chain connects TRBV6-1 to TRBJ1-4; 7 positions match TRBD1. Losses at the gene ends were 3 bases for V and 11 bases for J; bases not matched to a gene: 6. CDR3 length equals 13 residues. Per the germline V gene, CDR1 is MNHNS and CDR2 is SASEGT. Written as DNA, the CDR3 is TGTGCCAGCAGTGACAGGGGGGTAGAGAAACTGTTTTTT. This gives the protein CASSDRGVEKLFF.

The rearrangement links TRBV19 to TRBJ2-7; 9 bases are a match to TRBD1. V lost 1 base, J lost 5 bases, and 12 bases stayed unmatched. The germline V gene has CDR1 LNHDA and CDR2 SQIVND (reference sequence). The CDR3 contains 17 residues. The CDR3 here is CASSIGPLGQGWNEQYF. DNA for the CDR3: TGTGCCAGTAGTATAGGGCCCCTCGGACAGGGGTGGAACGAGCAGTACTTC.